This TCR beta chain was captured by sequencing in a study of T-cell reconstitution after alpha-beta-depleted transplantation in children. Trimming removed 3 bases from V and 0 bases from J, with 12 bases in between. The germline CDR1 and CDR2 sequences are DFQATT and SNEGSKA (reference sequence). The CDR3 loop spans 15 amino acids. Unique molecular identifiers were used to barcode this TCRbeta library. TCRdb recomputed calls from the PCR reads with MiXCR, one row per CDR3 protein. The sample lists approximately 400,000 distinct CDR3 sequences; about 11% were seen once. A few counts support this clonotype.

This receptor was identified in a human donor who donated a stem cell graft to a child with acute myeloid leukemia. This sample comprised PBMCs from the stem cell graft donor, obtained from the stem cell graft. The V and J genes are TRBV20-1 and TRBJ2-1; maybe TRBD2 (5 bases). The CDR3 sequence is CSASGLVSSYNEQFF. The CDR3 coding sequence is TGCAGTGCTAGTGGACTGGTGAGCTCCTACAATGAGCAGTTCTTC.